The 27 T cell receptor beta chains given below trace back to one sample, sequenced in a study of T cells in Graves' hyperthyroidism and ophthalmopathy. From RNA transcripts, TCR beta CDR3 regions were amplified. The TCR CDR3 first-round RT-PCR relied on the HTBI primer set. TCRdb redid the calling of the multiplex PCR reads with MiXCR, one entry per CDR3 protein. The sample comprises hundreds of thousands of distinct CDR3 sequences, over 35% of which are singletons, and around 10% rests with the top ten. Source material: blood. The receptor source for this set is a man aged 18 to 30 with Graves' hyperthyroidism.

V usage is TRBV7-9 and J usage is TRBJ1-1, with TRBD1 matching 8 bases. The CDR3 totals 17 residues. The V and J ends lost 1 base and 0 bases, in that order; junction bases with no gene match: 7. Germline-derived CDR1 and CDR2 are SEHNR and FQNEAQ (reference sequence). The chain's CDR3 is CASSLESGQVLNTEAFF. The CDR3, as DNA: TGTGCCAGCAGCTTAGAATCGGGACAGGTTTTGAACACTGAAGCTTTCTTT.

In the case of this clonotype: This likely comes from a read error, as the CDR3 has no conserved phenylalanine or tryptophan at its end. The limits of the CDR3 on the DNA are not certain, so only TCRdb's listed CDR3 is given. The chain joins TRBV6-1 to TRBJ2-6; the D call in the table, TRBD1, was not verified against the DNA. The CDR3 spans 9 amino acids, including both terminal residues. The germline V gene has CDR1 MNHNS and CDR2 SASEGT. The CDR3 loop reads CAGPPRRTS.

This clonotype was observed a few times. The rearrangement links TRBV7-2 to TRBJ2-5, with 8 bases lining up with TRBD2. The germline CDR1 and CDR2 sequences are SGHTA and FQGNSA. J lost 5 bases, V lost 5 bases, and 7 bases had no gene match. The CDR3 is 14 amino acids. For the CDR3, the DNA is TGTGCCAGCAGCCCGGGACTAGTTGGGGAGACCCAGTACTTC. The encoded protein is CASSPGLVGETQYF.

J is TRBJ1-6 and V is TRBV25-1, with D perhaps matching TRBD1 (5 bases). This CDR3 has 13 residues. The germline V and J ends were trimmed by 2 bases and 10 bases, with 9 bases remaining between them. Germline V gives CDR1 MGHDK, CDR2 SYGVNS. The CDR3 sequence: CASSEIGASPLHF. CDR3 DNA: TGTGCCAGCAGTGAAATAGGGGCATCACCCCTCCACTTT. Complete variable domain (other parts from reference TRBV25-1 and TRBJ1-6): EADIYQTPRYLVIGTGKKITLECSQTMGHDKMYWYQQDPGMELHLIHYSYGVNSTEKGDLSSESTVSRIRTEHFPLTLESARPSHTSQYLCASSEIGASPLHFGNGTRLTVT.

This clonotype was counted at least ten times. The V gene is TRBV20-1, the J gene TRBJ2-5; 7 nucleotides match TRBD1. V lost 6 bases, J lost 3 bases, and 7 bases stayed unmatched. Germline values: CDR1 DFQATT, CDR2 SNEGSKA (reference sequence). The CDR3 has 13 residues. CDR3 amino acids: CSAIFQGEETQYF. CDR3 bases: TGCAGTGCCATCTTTCAGGGGGAAGAGACCCAGTACTTC.

This clonotype was seen a single time. The rearrangement uses TRBV15 and TRBJ1-6; unclear D gene. The V end was cut by 3 bases, the J end by 10 bases, with 16 bases between. The germline V gene has CDR1 LNHNV and CDR2 YYDKDF (reference sequence). The CDR3 is 15 residues long. CDR3 loop: CATSSYRPPGSPLHF. The CDR3 DNA sequence: TGTGCCACCAGCAGCTACAGACCCCCGGGGTCACCCCTCCACTTT.

This clonotype was detected a few times. The J gene is TRBJ2-7, the V gene TRBV20-1; D gene ambiguous. The CDR3 is made up of 13 amino acids. V lost 3 bases to trimming and J lost 0 bases, with 9 bases between them. The germline V gene has CDR1 DFQATT and CDR2 SNEGSKA (reference sequence). In DNA form, the CDR3 reads TGCAGTGCTAGGGTAGATAGCTCCTACGAGCAGTACTTC. Protein: CSARVDSSYEQYF.

This clonotype was seen ten or more times. V is TRBV29-1 and J is TRBJ2-5, with TRBD2 as a possible D gene (5 bases). The V end lost 6 bases, the J end lost 5 bases, and 16 bases lay between the germline ends. CDR1 is SQVTM and CDR2 is ANQGSEA in the germline V gene. The CDR3 length is 13 residues. The CDR3 loop reads CSVTSLVGETQYF. Here the CDR3 DNA reads TGCAGCGTCACCTCACTAGTGGGCGAGACCCAGTACTTC.

This clonotype was observed a handful of times. The CDR3 sequence: CSALDMTGEEKLFF. The CDR3 DNA is TGCAGTGCTCTAGATATGACAGGGGAAGAAAAACTGTTTTTT. The chain joins TRBV20-1 to TRBJ1-4, with 8 bases matching TRBD1. Losses at the gene ends were 5 bases for V and 8 bases for J; bases not matched to a gene: 10. CDR1 and CDR2 (germline): DFQATT, SNEGSKA (reference sequence). The CDR3 covers 14 residues.

V and J are TRBV15 and TRBJ2-5, with D possibly matching TRBD2 (7 bases). The CDR3 has 18 residues. From germline, CDR1 is LNHNV and CDR2 YYDKDF (reference sequence). Trimming shortened V by 4 bases and J by 2 bases, and 23 bases separated the two germline ends. CDR3 loop: CATSKGGGSGHPQETQYF. The CDR3 DNA follows: TGTGCCACCAGCAAAGGGGGGGGGAGCGGACACCCTCAAGAGACCCAGTACTTC.

This chain links TRBV12-3 or TRBV12-4 with TRBJ1-5; 9 bases match TRBD1. This CDR3 has 16 amino acids. Germline trimming cut 3 bases from V and 4 bases from J; bases unmatched to any gene: 7. The CDR3 region is CASSFGGTGLNQPQHF. CDR3 coding DNA: TGTGCCAGCAGTTTTGGGGGGACAGGGCTAAATCAGCCCCAGCATTTT.

This clonotype occurred many times. J is TRBJ1-5 and V is TRBV7-2; 9 bases agree with TRBD1. J lost 6 bases, V lost 1 base, and 4 bases had no gene match. Germline values: CDR1 SGHTA, CDR2 FQGNSA. CDR3 size: 15 residues. CDR3 sequence: CASSLVGTGFQPQHF. The CDR3 nucleotides read TGTGCCAGCAGCTTAGTCGGGACAGGGTTTCAGCCCCAGCATTTT.

This clonotype occurred a few times. The chain links TRBV4-2 to TRBJ2-7, with TRBD2 as a possible D gene (6 bases). With 0 bases removed from V and 1 base from J, the gap between germline ends came to 13 bases. The CDR3 extends over 16 amino acids. Germline V gene sequence: CDR1 LGHNA, CDR2 YNFKEQ. The CDR3 spells CASSQDPGDSSYEQYF. The CDR3 DNA is TGTGCCAGCAGCCAAGATCCGGGGGACTCTTCCTACGAGCAGTACTTC.

CDR3: CASSWGTYEQYF. CDR3 DNA sequence: TGTGCCAGCAGCTGGGGGACTTACGAGCAGTACTTC. The genes are TRBV11-2 and TRBJ2-7, with D possibly being TRBD2 (6 bases). CDR1 is SGHAT and CDR2 is FQNNGV in the germline V gene. Deletions cut 4 bases from V and 4 bases from J, with 8 bases between. This CDR3 spans 12 amino acids.

Points on this clonotype: This sequence may be a read error, since a much larger clone differs from it by one base. V is TRBV5-1 and J is TRBJ1-1, with D hard to call. The CDR3 extends over 12 amino acids. The germline CDR1 and CDR2 sequences are SGHRS and YFSETQ. The CDR3 here is CASSLGSSLTLF. CDR3 nucleotides: TGCGCCAGCAGCTTGGGCAGTTCTCTGACTCTCTTT. Using reference TRBV5-1 and TRBJ1-1 for the parts outside the CDR3, the full variable domain is KAGVTQTPRYLIKTRGQQVTLSCSPISGHRSVSWYQQTPGQGLQFLFEYFSETQRNKGNFPGRFSGRQFSNSRSEMNVSTLELGDSALYLCASSLGSSLTLFGQGTRLTVV.

This chain links TRBV2 with TRBJ1-3, with unresolved D. The CDR3 sequence is 15 residues long. V was shortened by 7 bases and J by 4 bases, with 17 bases between the two germline ends. Germline lookup yields CDR1 SNHLY and CDR2 FYNNEI. The CDR3 DNA is TGTGCCAGCATCAGGACGGTCGAGGGAGGAAACACCATATATTTT. Translation gives CASIRTVEGGNTIYF.

The rearrangement uses TRBV6-1 and TRBJ2-7; 9 positions agree with TRBD2. The length of the CDR3 is 18 residues. V gave up 3 bases and J gave up 1 base; unmatched junction bases: 13. Germline assignment: CDR1 MNHNS and CDR2 SASEGT. CDR3 DNA: TGTGCCAGCAGTGACTTGGCGGGAGGGCCGATCTATTCCTACGAGCAGTACTTC. Translation gives CASSDLAGGPIYSYEQYF.

This clonotype was seen more than once but under ten times. This chain connects TRBV4-3 to TRBJ2-7, with 7 bases aligning to TRBD2. Germline V gives CDR1 LGHNA, CDR2 YSLEER. V trimming: 1 base; J trimming: 0 bases; junction bases outside the gene matches: 3. This CDR3 is built from 15 residues. The CDR3 DNA is TGCGCCAGCAGCCAAGGGCTAGCGGCCTCCTACGAGCAGTACTTC. Protein product: CASSQGLAASYEQYF.

The gene calls are TRBV6-5 and TRBJ1-1; tentatively, D is TRBD1 (5 bases). Trimming took 2 bases from V and 5 from J, leaving 15 bases between them. Germline CDR1 MNHEY, CDR2 SVGAGI. The CDR3 is 15 residues long. The CDR3 reads CASSYGGVGATEAFF. For the CDR3, the DNA is TGTGCCAGCAGTTACGGGGGGGTCGGGGCGACTGAAGCTTTCTTT.

The chain has TRBV5-1 and TRBJ2-7; 10 nucleotides line up with TRBD2. Per the germline V gene, CDR1 is SGHRS and CDR2 is YFSETQ. V was pared by 0 bases and J by 3 bases, with 6 bases of the junction left unmatched. The CDR3 covers 16 residues. CDR3 sequence reads: CASSLAPAGGGYEQYF. Here the CDR3 DNA reads TGCGCCAGCAGCTTGGCGCCAGCGGGAGGGGGCTACGAGCAGTACTTC.

This clonotype was seen a single time. A much larger clonotype is one base distant, so this may be a read error. The chain joins TRBV29-1 to TRBJ1-1; 7 bases line up with TRBD1. The CDR3 totals 13 residues. Germline V gene data show CDR1 as SQVTM and CDR2 as ANQGSEA. The CDR3 here is CSAETGLPTEASF. The DNA for the CDR3 is TGCAGCGCCGAGACAGGGCTTCCCACTGAAGCTTCCTTT.

V usage is TRBV6-5 and J usage is TRBJ1-3; D remains ambiguous. CDR1 is MNHEY and CDR2 is SVGAGI in the germline V gene. V dropped 2 bases and J dropped 2 bases, with 7 bases sitting between them. The length of the CDR3 is 14 residues. CDR3 protein: CASSYVGAGNTIYF. The CDR3 DNA reads as TGTGCCAGCAGTTACGTCGGGGCTGGAAACACCATATATTTT.

This clonotype was detected a few times. This chain links TRBV12-3 or TRBV12-4 with TRBJ1-1; D gene unclear. The CDR3 sequence is 13 residues long. Trimming cost V 2 bases and J 8 bases, with 12 bases left between them. The CDR3 DNA reads TGTGCCAGCAGTTTATTCGGGCCTCTCGAAGCTTTCTTT. This encodes CASSLFGPLEAFF.

Of note for this clonotype: A much bigger clone sits one base away, suggesting this may be a read error. This likely comes from a read error, as the CDR3 has no conserved phenylalanine or tryptophan at its end. This chain connects TRBV9 to TRBJ1-1; a possible D gene is TRBD1 (5 bases). Germline V gene sequence: CDR1 SGDLS, CDR2 YYNGEE. This CDR3 is 15 amino acids long. V was pared by 0 bases and J by 5 bases, with 14 bases between. CDR3 in amino acids: CASSVGWVRETEAFS. In DNA, the CDR3 is TGTGCCAGCAGCGTAGGATGGGTCAGGGAAACTGAAGCTTTCTCT.

This clonotype was detected many times. The chain couples TRBV7-9 to TRBJ1-1; 7 bases line up with TRBD1. The germline CDR1 and CDR2 sequences are SEHNR and FQNEAQ (reference sequence). With V trimmed by 4 bases and J by 1 base, 3 bases remained unmatched. This CDR3 is 14 amino acids long. CDR3 loop: CASSSGQANTEAFF. DNA for the CDR3: TGTGCCAGCAGCTCTGGACAGGCGAACACTGAAGCTTTCTTT.

This clonotype was observed many times. The chain links TRBV15 to TRBJ1-1; maybe TRBD1 (5 bases). The CDR3 spans 14 residues. Germline CDR1 and CDR2: LNHNV and YYDKDF (reference sequence). Trimming shortened V by 1 base and J by 1 base, and 7 bases separated the two germline ends. CDR3: CATSRGRGNTEAFF. As DNA, the CDR3 is TGTGCCACCAGCAGAGGAAGGGGGAACACTGAAGCTTTCTTT.

The chain is built from TRBV5-1 and TRBJ2-6; D assignment may be TRBD1 or TRBD2 (5 bases each). The CDR3 has 18 amino acids. V lost 4 bases and J 4 bases, leaving 21 bases between the germline ends. Germline CDR1 is SGHRS and CDR2 is YFSETQ. The CDR3 DNA follows: TGCGCCAGCAGCCCCGCCGGGACGGCGACCGGGGGGGCCAACGTCCTGACTTTC. Translated, it gives CASSPAGTATGGANVLTF.